These 26 T cell receptor beta chains came from one sample sequenced in a study of cytomegalovirus exposure and HLA in healthy donors. Vbeta (60) and Jbeta (13) primers were used in the PCR. TCRdb keeps only in-frame clones here, not all; method: immunoSEQ multiplex PCR. Among around 250,000 clones listed, 85% to 95% were seen once. The specimen was PBMCs. The receptors derive from a girl aged 2 to 9 in good health and CMV-seronegative.

The chain combines TRBV6-5 with TRBJ1-4; no clear D. The germline V and J ends were trimmed by 10 bases and 7 bases, with 16 bases remaining between them. Germline CDR1 MNHEY, CDR2 SVGAGI. The CDR3 loop spans 13 amino acids. Here the CDR3 DNA reads TGTGCCACCGCGCTTGGAGGCGGTGAAAAACTGTTTTTT. Translating it yields CATALGGGEKLFF.

The V call is TRBV30, the J call TRBJ2-7; D remains unclear. Germline V gene data show CDR1 as GTSNPN and CDR2 as SVGIG (reference sequence). This CDR3 spans 12 amino acids. Between the trimmed V and J ends, which lost 6 bases and 1 base, there was a span of 10 bases. CDR3 protein: CACKELSYEQYF. The CDR3 nucleotides are TGTGCCTGCAAGGAGTTATCCTACGAGCAGTACTTC.

Concerning this clone itself: At one end, the junction sequence differs from germline, possibly due to a read error. This chain connects TRBV7-9 to TRBJ2-7; D perhaps matches TRBD1 (6 bases). Germline loops: CDR1 SEHNR, CDR2 FQNEAQ (reference sequence). The CDR3 runs 16 residues. The chain's CDR3 is CSSSHTGTGRPYEQYF. In DNA form, the CDR3 reads TGTTCCAGCAGCCACACCGGAACAGGGCGTCCCTACGAGCAGTACTTC.

The chain uses TRBV27 and TRBJ2-7; D unclear. The CDR3 covers 13 residues. V dropped 0 bases and J dropped 6 bases, with 9 bases sitting between them. Per the germline V gene, CDR1 is MNHEY and CDR2 is SMNVEV (reference sequence). CDR3 sequence (DNA): TGTGCCAGCAGTTTATCAGAACAAGTCGAGCAGTACTTC. This gives the protein CASSLSEQVEQYF.

The V gene is TRBV5-1, the J gene TRBJ1-4; TRBD1 matches at 8 bases. After removal of 2 bases from V and 3 bases from J, the junction contained 3 bases not matched to a gene. In germline, CDR1 is SGHRS, CDR2 YFSETQ. The CDR3 is made up of 15 amino acids. This CDR3 is CASSLGTGPNEKLFF. CDR3 bases: TGCGCCAGCAGCTTAGGGACAGGTCCTAATGAAAAACTGTTTTTT.

This chain uses TRBV11-2 with TRBJ2-1, with TRBD2 matching 12 bases. The CDR3 is 16 residues long. The germline gives CDR1 SGHAT, CDR2 FQNNGV. Trimming at V came to 3 bases and at J to 9 bases, leaving 9 bases not matched to a gene. The CDR3 region is CASSLPSGGAFGEQFF. The CDR3 nucleotides read TGTGCCAGCAGCTTGCCTAGCGGGGGGGCCTTTGGTGAGCAGTTCTTC.

Here the CDR3 reads CAWSGLAGDTDTQYF. The CDR3 DNA sequence: TGTGCCTGGAGCGGACTAGCGGGAGACACAGATACGCAGTATTTT. V usage is TRBV30 and J usage is TRBJ2-3, with 13 bases aligning to TRBD2. This CDR3 comprises 15 residues. Germline trimming cut 3 bases from V and 2 bases from J; bases unmatched to any gene: 2. Per germline, CDR1 GTSNPN and CDR2 SVGIG (reference sequence). Complete variable domain (other parts from reference TRBV30 and TRBJ2-3): SQTIHQWPATLVQPVGSPLSLECTVEGTSNPNLYWYRQAAGRGLQLLFYSVGIGQISSEVPQNLSASRPQDRQFILSSKKLLLSDSGFYLCAWSGLAGDTDTQYFGPGTRLTVL.

The V gene is TRBV13, the J gene TRBJ2-1, with 9 bases lining up with TRBD1. CDR1 PRHDT and CDR2 FYEKMQ come from the germline V gene (reference sequence). The CDR3 covers 16 residues. V was pared by 4 bases and J by 6 bases, with 10 bases of the junction left unmatched. The CDR3 is CASSSNPGQGGNEQFF. CDR3 coding DNA: TGTGCCAGCAGCTCCAACCCGGGACAGGGAGGCAATGAGCAGTTCTTC.

As concerns this clone: This sample also contains other DNA sequences that code for the same CDR3. This chain uses TRBV6-1 with TRBJ1-2, with 8 nucleotides matching TRBD1. The CDR3 length is 14 residues. V trimming: 6 bases; J trimming: 9 bases; junction bases outside the gene matches: 12. Germline lookup yields CDR1 MNHNS and CDR2 SASEGT. CDR3 in DNA: TGTGCCAGCAGCCCACTTGGGGACAGGCAGAGCTACACCTTC. It is translated as CASSPLGDRQSYTF.

The rearrangement links TRBV6-6 to TRBJ2-5; TRBD1 agrees at 7 bases. V trimming: 4 bases; J trimming: 1 base; junction bases outside the gene matches: 3. There are 14 residues in the CDR3. Looked up from germline, CDR1 is MNHNY and CDR2 is SVGAGI (reference sequence). CDR3 bases: TGTGCCAGCAGTTGGGGGACAGTCCAAGAGACCCAGTACTTC. The encoded protein is CASSWGTVQETQYF.

The J gene is TRBJ2-7, the V gene TRBV11-2; D is perhaps TRBD1 (5 bases). V was cut by 3 bases and J by 3 bases, with 18 bases left in between. The CDR3 is 16 residues long. Germline-derived CDR1 and CDR2 are SGHAT and FQNNGV. The CDR3 region has the DNA TGTGCCAGCAGCTTGCGAGAAAGGGCAGGGAACTACGAGCAGTACTTC. Amino acid sequence: CASSLRERAGNYEQYF.

This chain joins TRBV6-1 and TRBJ1-1; D call uncertain. V lost 6 bases to trimming and J lost 1 base, with 9 bases between them. CDR1 MNHNS and CDR2 SASEGT come from the germline V gene. The CDR3 is 13 amino acids. The CDR3 spells CASRSTQNTEAFF. CDR3 DNA sequence: TGTGCCAGCAGATCGACACAGAACACTGAAGCTTTCTTT.

V usage is TRBV29-1 and J usage is TRBJ1-1, with 9 bases that match TRBD1. Germline loops: CDR1 SQVTM, CDR2 ANQGSEA. V gave up 5 bases and J gave up 1 base; unmatched junction bases: 8. The CDR3 covers 15 residues. Written as DNA, the CDR3 is TGCAGCGTTCCCCGTTGGACAGGGGCGAACACTGAAGCTTTCTTT. Protein sequence: CSVPRWTGANTEAFF.

The chain has TRBV2 and TRBJ2-5; TRBD2 agrees at 11 bases. CDR3 length equals 12 residues. Looked up from germline, CDR1 is SNHLY and CDR2 is FYNNEI. The junction had 1 base not matched to a gene; V was cut back by 6 bases and J by 7 bases. The CDR3 reads CASSLAGGTQYF. The CDR3 nucleotides read TGTGCCAGCAGCCTAGCGGGAGGGACCCAGTACTTC. Based on the CDR3 plus reference TRBV2 and TRBJ2-5, the full variable domain is EPEVTQTPSHQVTQMGQEVILRCVPISNHLYFYWYRQILGQKVEFLVSFYNNEISEKSEIFDDQFSVERPDGSNFTLKIRSTKLEDSAMYFCASSLAGGTQYFGPGTRLLVL.

V usage is TRBV7-3 and J usage is TRBJ2-7, with 10 nucleotides matching TRBD1. CDR3 length: 16 residues. CDR1 is SGHTA and CDR2 is FQGTGA in the germline V gene. The ends lost 8 bases at V and 2 bases at J; junction bases unmatched: 12. CDR3 in DNA: TGTGCCAGCGCGGAATCCGGGACAGGGGCCCCCTACGAGCAGTACTTC. Amino acid sequence: CASAESGTGAPYEQYF.

V and J are TRBV7-8 and TRBJ2-1; weak D call: TRBD2 (5 bases). Trimming removed 2 bases at V and 8 bases at J, with 7 bases between. The CDR3 is 12 residues long. The germline V gene encodes CDR1 SGHVS and CDR2 FQNEAQ. CDR3 region: CASSLRGYEQFF. Here the CDR3 DNA reads TGTGCCAGCAGCTTACGAGGGTATGAGCAGTTCTTC.

The chain couples TRBV27 to TRBJ1-5, with 8 bases identical to TRBD1. The V segment lost 8 bases and the J segment 0 bases; nucleotides outside the gene matches: 6. This CDR3 has 15 amino acids. Germline CDR1 reads MNHEY; CDR2 reads SMNVEV (reference sequence). CDR3 in DNA: TGTGCCAGCGGACAGGGCAGATATAGCAATCAGCCCCAGCATTTT. It codes for CASGQGRYSNQPQHF.

The chain uses TRBV9 and TRBJ2-3; TRBD2 matches at 7 bases. Germline trimming cut 9 bases from V and 2 bases from J; bases unmatched to any gene: 9. CDR1 and CDR2 (germline): SGDLS, YYNGEE. CDR3 length: 14 residues. The CDR3 DNA reads TGTGCCACCTCCGGGGGAGGGGTCACAGATACGCAGTATTTT. Its protein product is CATSGGGVTDTQYF.

The chain has TRBV9 and TRBJ2-6, with D possibly TRBD2 on 6 matching bases. In germline, CDR1 is SGDLS, CDR2 YYNGEE. The V end was cut by 2 bases, the J end by 0 bases, with 9 bases between. There are 16 residues in the CDR3. The CDR3, as DNA: TGTGCCAGCAGCGTCGGGGGATCCTCTGGGGCCAACGTCCTGACTTTC. It yields the protein CASSVGGSSGANVLTF.

The chain combines TRBV4-1 with TRBJ2-3; D remains unclear. Germline V gives CDR1 MGHRA, CDR2 YSYEKL. V was pared by 0 bases and J by 4 bases, with 8 bases between. The CDR3 is 14 residues long. The CDR3 coding sequence is TGCGCCAGCAGCCAAGAGCGAAGTTCAGATACGCAGTATTTT. As protein: CASSQERSSDTQYF.

The V and J genes are TRBV5-6 and TRBJ1-1; 8 bases agree with TRBD1. V lost 4 bases to trimming and J lost 3 bases; unmatched junction nucleotides: 5. This CDR3 is built from 14 residues. Germline loops: CDR1 SGHDT, CDR2 YYEEEE. The chain's CDR3 is CASSMTGVHTEAFF. For the CDR3, the DNA is TGTGCCAGCAGCATGACAGGGGTGCACACTGAAGCTTTCTTT.

The rearrangement joins TRBV18 to TRBJ1-1; D not certain. V lost 3 bases and J 0 bases, leaving 5 bases between the germline ends. Germline values: CDR1 KGHSH, CDR2 LQKENI. This CDR3 region has 13 residues. CDR3 sequence: CASSPGMNTEAFF. CDR3 bases: TGTGCCAGCTCACCGGGCATGAACACTGAAGCTTTCTTT.

The chain couples TRBV7-2 to TRBJ1-2; D ambiguous. Germline-derived CDR1 and CDR2 are SGHTA and FQGNSA. The CDR3 length is 14 residues. V lost 5 bases and J lost 2, with 12 bases in between. The CDR3 DNA reads TGTGCCAGCAGCCCTGCTACGTTGAACTATGGCTACACCTTC. This gives the protein CASSPATLNYGYTF.

This clone was seen only once. V gene TRBV27 combines with J gene TRBJ2-3; D is possibly TRBD1 (5 bases). The CDR3 has 15 residues. CDR1 is MNHEY and CDR2 is SMNVEV in the germline V gene (reference sequence). Deletions cut 2 bases from V and 1 base from J, with 10 bases between. The CDR3 nucleotides are TGTGCCAGCAGTTTAATGCAGGGCGGCACAGATACGCAGTATTTT. Its protein product is CASSLMQGGTDTQYF.

The rearrangement joins TRBV5-5 to TRBJ1-2; D is perhaps TRBD1 (6 bases). The CDR3 loop spans 14 amino acids. Trimming removed 4 bases at V and 7 bases at J, with 17 bases between. CDR1 and CDR2 from the germline V gene are SGHKS and YYEKEE (reference sequence). The CDR3 region has the DNA TGTGCCAGCAGCCAAACACTCTACAGGGTTGGCTACACCTTC. This gives the protein CASSQTLYRVGYTF. Combining the CDR3 with reference TRBV5-5 and TRBJ1-2 gives the whole variable domain DAGVTQSPTHLIKTRGQQVTLRCSPISGHKSVSWYQQVLGQGPQFIFQYYEKEERGRGNFPDRFSARQFPNYSSELNVNALLLGDSALYLCASSQTLYRVGYTFGSGTRLTVV.

V is TRBV2 and J is TRBJ2-1, with D tentatively TRBD2 (5 bases). The CDR3 has 16 residues. CDR1 SNHLY and CDR2 FYNNEI come from the germline V gene. V dropped 2 bases and J dropped 1 base, with 12 bases sitting between them. CDR3 coding DNA: TGTGCCAGCAGTGAACTCCAGCGGATTTCCTACAATGAGCAGTTCTTC. This sequence encodes CASSELQRISYNEQFF.